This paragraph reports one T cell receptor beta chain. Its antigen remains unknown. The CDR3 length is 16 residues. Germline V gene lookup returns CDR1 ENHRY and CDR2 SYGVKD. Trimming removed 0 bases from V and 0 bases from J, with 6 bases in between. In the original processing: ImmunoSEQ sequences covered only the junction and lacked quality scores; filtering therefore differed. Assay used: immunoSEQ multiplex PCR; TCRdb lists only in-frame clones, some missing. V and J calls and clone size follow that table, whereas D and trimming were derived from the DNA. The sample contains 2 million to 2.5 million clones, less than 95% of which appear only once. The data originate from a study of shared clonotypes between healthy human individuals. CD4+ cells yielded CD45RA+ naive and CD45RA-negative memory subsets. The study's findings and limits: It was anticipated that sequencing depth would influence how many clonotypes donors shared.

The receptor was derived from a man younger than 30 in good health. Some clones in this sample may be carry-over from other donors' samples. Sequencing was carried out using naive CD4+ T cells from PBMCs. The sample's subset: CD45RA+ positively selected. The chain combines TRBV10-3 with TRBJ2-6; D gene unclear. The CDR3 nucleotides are TGTGCCATCAGTGAGTCGGGCAACTCTGGGGCCAACGTCCTGACTTTC. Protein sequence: CAISESGNSGANVLTF.